These 31 T cell receptor beta chains were all obtained from the same sample, sequenced in a study of technical replicates of blood from several donors. Sequencing was performed with immunoSEQ multiplex PCR; in TCRdb, only in-frame clones are kept and a portion is missing. The sample contains 75,000 to 95,000 clones, 95% of which appear only once. Sequencing used T cells isolated from PBMCs. The source is a human donor in good health.

The chain employs TRBV6-5 and TRBJ1-2; weak D call: TRBD1 (6 bases). CDR1 and CDR2 from the germline V gene are MNHEY and SVGAGI. V was trimmed by 4 bases and J by 8 bases, leaving 14 bases between them. The CDR3 length is 13 residues. In DNA, the CDR3 is TGTGCCAGCAGTTCTTACAGGGATTTGGGCTACACCTTC. As protein: CASSSYRDLGYTF.

The chain combines TRBV12-5 with TRBJ1-2, with 7 bases that match TRBD1. The CDR3 extends over 15 amino acids. CDR1 LGHNT and CDR2 FRNRAP come from the germline V gene. V shed 4 bases, J shed 7 bases, and the junction held 12 bases outside the gene matches. This CDR3 reads CASGSRLTGVAGYTF. DNA of the CDR3: TGTGCTAGTGGTTCCCGTTTAACAGGGGTGGCTGGCTACACCTTC.

This clone appeared a single time. The gene calls are TRBV6-5 and TRBJ1-4, with 8 nucleotides matching TRBD1. After removal of 6 bases from V and 7 bases from J, the junction contained 4 bases not matched to a gene. CDR3 length: 13 amino acids. Looked up from germline, CDR1 is MNHEY and CDR2 is SVGAGI. For the CDR3, the DNA is TGTGCCAGCAGCCCAGGACAGGGTGAAAAACTGTTTTTT. Its protein is CASSPGQGEKLFF.

The CDR3 loop is CASSPLAGVIDTQYF. Here the CDR3 DNA reads TGTGCCAGCAGTCCCTTAGCGGGAGTCATAGATACGCAGTATTTT. The chain joins TRBV27 to TRBJ2-3; TRBD2 matches 9 bases. Trimming removed 5 bases from V and 5 bases from J; junction bases left unmatched: 8. Germline V gene lookup returns CDR1 MNHEY and CDR2 SMNVEV (reference sequence). The length of the CDR3 is 15 residues.

V gene TRBV5-1 combines with J gene TRBJ2-4, with TRBD2 identical over 9 bases. V lost 4 bases and J lost 0; bases outside the gene matches: 5. CDR3 length: 16 residues. Germline V gene data show CDR1 as SGHRS and CDR2 as YFSETQ. The chain's CDR3 is CASSETSGLAKNIQYF. Here the CDR3 DNA reads TGCGCCAGCAGCGAGACTAGCGGACTAGCCAAAAACATTCAGTACTTC.

The chain is built from TRBV6-1 and TRBJ2-1, with D perhaps matching TRBD1 (6 bases). V was clipped by 6 bases and J by 2 bases, with 8 bases between them. The germline V gene has CDR1 MNHNS and CDR2 SASEGT. This CDR3 has 13 residues. Here the CDR3 DNA reads TGTGCCAGCAGGGCAGGGGCCTACAATGAGCAGTTCTTC. Protein sequence: CASRAGAYNEQFF.

The J gene is TRBJ2-5, the V gene TRBV11-2; possibly TRBD2 for D (5 bases). V shed 1 base and J shed 4 bases, with 25 bases lying between them. In germline, CDR1 is SGHAT, CDR2 FQNNGV. This CDR3 is 19 amino acids long. CDR3 residues: CASSLGVRAGVGGLETQYF. CDR3 in DNA: TGTGCCAGCAGCTTAGGGGTGAGGGCCGGGGTTGGAGGTTTAGAGACCCAGTACTTC.

V and J are TRBV23-1 and TRBJ2-3; D possibly corresponds to TRBD2 (5 bases). TRBV23-1 is classed as an ORF, of uncertain function. The CDR3 length is 13 residues. The V and J ends lost 4 bases and 7 bases respectively, with 12 bases between them. The CDR3: CASSLQEGYTQYF. The CDR3 DNA reads TGCGCCAGCAGTCTCCAAGAGGGTTATACGCAGTATTTT.

The rearrangement uses TRBV5-1 and TRBJ2-5; 10 bases line up with TRBD1. V shed 5 bases, J shed 5 bases, and the junction held 21 bases outside the gene matches. Germline CDR1 SGHRS, CDR2 YFSETQ. This CDR3 is built from 19 residues. CDR3 region: CASRIDPRSGTGVRETQYF. The DNA of the CDR3 is TGCGCCAGCAGAATCGACCCACGCTCCGGGACAGGGGTACGGGAGACCCAGTACTTC. The variable domain in full, completed from reference TRBV5-1 and TRBJ2-5, reads KAGVTQTPRYLIKTRGQQVTLSCSPISGHRSVSWYQQTPGQGLQFLFEYFSETQRNKGNFPGRFSGRQFSNSRSEMNVSTLELGDSALYLCASRIDPRSGTGVRETQYFGPGTRLLVL.

This chain joins TRBV19 and TRBJ2-2, with 8 bases lining up with TRBD1. V lost 5 bases, J lost 3 bases, and 11 bases stayed unmatched. Germline-derived CDR1 and CDR2 are LNHDA and SQIVND (reference sequence). The CDR3 sequence is 17 residues long. The CDR3 protein is CASSPRWAGGDTGELFF. The CDR3 DNA is TGTGCCAGTAGTCCACGGTGGGCAGGGGGCGACACCGGGGAGCTGTTTTTT. The whole variable domain, filled in from reference TRBV19 and TRBJ2-2, reads DGGITQSPKYLFRKEGQNVTLSCEQNLNHDAMYWYRQDPGQGLRLIYYSQIVNDFQKGDIAEGYSVSREKKESFPLTVTSAQKNPTAFYLCASSPRWAGGDTGELFFGEGSRLTVL.

This chain uses TRBV5-6 with TRBJ1-5, with a tentative D call TRBD1 (5 bases). Per germline, CDR1 SGHDT and CDR2 YYEEEE. Trimming stripped 4 bases from V and 5 bases from J, with 16 bases between. CDR3 size: 15 residues. The CDR3 here is CASSPSRLQDQPQHF. The CDR3 nucleotides are TGTGCCAGCAGCCCCTCCAGATTACAGGATCAGCCCCAGCATTTT.

The rearrangement links TRBV2 to TRBJ1-2, with D perhaps TRBD1 (5 bases). Germline CDR1 is SNHLY and CDR2 is FYNNEI. Trimming pared 7 bases from V and 0 bases from J, leaving 18 bases between. The CDR3 spans 16 residues. This CDR3 is CASIGGDRFTNYGYTF. In DNA form, the CDR3 reads TGTGCCAGCATCGGAGGGGACCGATTTACTAACTATGGCTACACCTTC.

In its sample, this clone was seen once. The J gene is TRBJ1-5, the V gene TRBV19, with 9 bases that match TRBD1. In germline, CDR1 is LNHDA, CDR2 SQIVND (reference sequence). The V gene end was trimmed by 3 bases and the J gene end by 6 bases; junction bases not matched to a gene: 6. This CDR3 has 15 residues. CDR3 in DNA: TGTGCCAGTAGTATGGCACAGGGGGCCGGTCAGCCCCAGCATTTT. It is translated as CASSMAQGAGQPQHF.

The chain is built from TRBV19 and TRBJ1-2, with a possible D match to TRBD1 (5 bases). CDR1 is LNHDA, CDR2 SQIVND, per germline (reference sequence). This CDR3 comprises 13 residues. The V end lost 5 bases, the J end lost 4 bases, and 11 bases lay between the germline ends. The CDR3 sequence is CASSPGRRYGYTF. The CDR3 coding sequence is TGTGCCAGTAGTCCAGGGAGGCGCTATGGCTACACCTTC.

The rearrangement links TRBV5-1 to TRBJ2-5; possibly TRBD2 for D (6 bases). Between the trimmed V and J ends, which lost 1 base and 5 bases, there was a span of 12 bases. This CDR3 has 14 residues. Germline V gene sequence: CDR1 SGHRS, CDR2 YFSETQ. As DNA, the CDR3 is TGCGCCAGCAGCTTGTGGGGGACTGGGGAGACCCAGTACTTC. It yields the protein CASSLWGTGETQYF.

The chain recombines TRBV5-6 with TRBJ1-2, with no clear D. The CDR3 is 15 amino acids. Between the trimmed V and J ends, which lost 0 bases and 0 bases, there was a span of 9 bases. The germline V gene has CDR1 SGHDT and CDR2 YYEEEE. CDR3 protein: CASSLGSTPNYGYTF. CDR3 coding DNA: TGTGCCAGCAGCTTGGGGAGTACCCCTAACTATGGCTACACCTTC.

The CDR3 DNA reads TGTGCCAGTAGTCCTCGACTAGCGGGGGCTCGGAGGGAGACCCAGTACTTC. Protein sequence: CASSPRLAGARRETQYF. The V gene is TRBV19, the J gene TRBJ2-5; 12 nucleotides agree with TRBD2. V lost 5 bases to trimming and J lost 5 bases; unmatched junction nucleotides: 12. The CDR3 extends over 17 amino acids. Per germline, CDR1 LNHDA and CDR2 SQIVND (reference sequence).

This chain uses TRBV11-2 with TRBJ1-2; 7 nucleotides match TRBD1. This CDR3 contains 13 residues. V shed 6 bases, J shed 6 bases, and the junction held 7 bases outside the gene matches. Germline assignment: CDR1 SGHAT and CDR2 FQNNGV. The DNA of the CDR3 is TGTGCCAGCAGTCAGACAGGGTGGAATGGCTACACCTTC. It yields the protein CASSQTGWNGYTF.

The J gene is TRBJ1-1, the V gene TRBV7-9; D uncertain. Germline values: CDR1 SEHNR, CDR2 FQNEAQ (reference sequence). V lost 5 bases, J lost 6 bases, and 10 bases lay in between. The CDR3 is 12 residues long. CDR3 sequence: CASSSSRAEAFF. The CDR3 coding sequence is TGTGCCAGCAGCAGTAGCCGCGCTGAAGCTTTCTTT.

This clone was seen once. J is TRBJ2-7 and V is TRBV7-2; 9 positions agree with TRBD2. There are 16 residues in the CDR3. Germline CDR1 and CDR2: SGHTA and FQGNSA. V trimming: 2 bases; J trimming: 3 bases; junction bases outside the gene matches: 8. The DNA for the CDR3 is TGTGCCAGCAGCTTATCCTTGGCTAGCGGGGTCTACGAGCAGTACTTC. This encodes CASSLSLASGVYEQYF.

The CDR3 sequence is CAWRLRGASYEQYF. Written as DNA, the CDR3 is TGTGCCTGGAGGCTCAGGGGCGCATCCTACGAGCAGTACTTC. V and J are TRBV30 and TRBJ2-7; TRBD1 might be the D (6 bases). There are 14 residues in the CDR3. Between the trimmed V and J ends, which lost 3 bases and 1 base, there was a span of 13 bases. Germline CDR1 and CDR2: GTSNPN and SVGIG (reference sequence).

V gene TRBV25-1 combines with J gene TRBJ1-5; D may be TRBD1 (5 bases). The CDR3 is 14 amino acids. Germline CDR1 reads MGHDK; CDR2 reads SYGVNS. V was clipped by 3 bases and J by 6 bases, with 12 bases between them. CDR3 amino acids: CASSDVGGGQPQHF. DNA of the CDR3: TGTGCCAGCAGTGATGTCGGGGGGGGTCAGCCCCAGCATTTT.

V and J are TRBV2 and TRBJ2-3; 12 nucleotides match TRBD2. Germline trimming cut 7 bases from V and 4 bases from J; bases unmatched to any gene: 6. The CDR3 runs to 15 residues. The germline V gene has CDR1 SNHLY and CDR2 FYNNEI. The CDR3 reads CASKRTSGTADTQYF. CDR3 sequence (DNA): TGTGCCAGCAAGCGGACTAGCGGGACGGCAGATACGCAGTATTTT.

V gene TRBV9 combines with J gene TRBJ2-1; no clear D. CDR1 is SGDLS and CDR2 is YYNGEE in the germline V gene. The CDR3 length is 13 residues. Trimming took off 0 bases at V and 6 bases at J, with 7 bases between the two ends. For the CDR3, the DNA is TGTGCCAGCAGCGTAGGCAGCGTCAATGAGCAGTTCTTC. Amino acid sequence: CASSVGSVNEQFF.

Turning to this clone: The same CDR3 is also encoded by other DNA sequences in this sample. This chain connects TRBV7-3 to TRBJ1-1; the match to TRBD1 covers 9 bases. Germline assignment: CDR1 SGHTA and CDR2 FQGTGA. This CDR3 has 15 amino acids. V gave up 3 bases and J gave up 8 bases; unmatched junction bases: 10. The CDR3: CASSFRGDRASEAFF. CDR3 DNA sequence: TGTGCCAGCAGCTTCCGTGGGGACAGGGCGTCCGAAGCTTTCTTT.

V and J are TRBV28 and TRBJ2-7; TRBD1 aligns across 7 bases. Germline V gene sequence: CDR1 MDHEN, CDR2 SYDVKM. This CDR3 has 15 residues. The junction had 10 bases not matched to a gene; V was cut back by 5 bases and J by 3 bases. The DNA of the CDR3 is TGTGCCAGCAGTCAACCCACAGGGGTAAGCTACGAGCAGTACTTC. Amino acid sequence: CASSQPTGVSYEQYF.

This chain links TRBV7-6 with TRBJ1-1, with 7 bases lining up with TRBD1. Germline V CDR1 and CDR2: SGHVS, FNYEAQ. Trimming took 4 bases from V and 8 from J; bases not matched to a gene: 7. This CDR3 has 13 residues. The CDR3 DNA follows: TGTGCCAGCAGCTCGAACAGGGGAACGGAAGCTTTCTTT. Its translation is CASSSNRGTEAFF.

The chain combines TRBV5-1 with TRBJ2-3, with 11 bases identical to TRBD2. The germline V gene encodes CDR1 SGHRS and CDR2 YFSETQ. This CDR3 region has 16 residues. V lost 8 bases, J lost 2 bases, and 10 bases stayed unmatched. The CDR3 here is CASQNQGLAATDTQYF. The CDR3 DNA reads TGCGCCAGTCAAAACCAGGGACTAGCGGCCACAGATACGCAGTATTTT.

This clone occurred once. V is TRBV2 and J is TRBJ2-7; possible D gene TRBD2, 7 bases. V lost 10 bases and J lost 6, with 22 bases in between. The CDR3 contains 14 residues. From germline, CDR1 is SNHLY and CDR2 FYNNEI. CDR3 sequence: CAKGGQGTSAEQYF. The CDR3 nucleotides are TGTGCCAAGGGGGGGCAGGGCACCTCCGCCGAGCAGTACTTC.

The chain joins TRBV23-1 to TRBJ2-7, with 7 nucleotides matching TRBD2. TRBV23-1 is noted as an ORF with a role that remains uncertain. Trimming took 6 bases from V and 2 from J; bases not matched to a gene: 7. The CDR3 contains 14 residues. The DNA of the CDR3 is TGCGCCAGCAGACTACCGGGGGGAACCTACGAGCAGTACTTC. The encoded protein is CASRLPGGTYEQYF.

This chain connects TRBV5-1 to TRBJ2-3; D uncertain. The CDR3 length is 16 residues. V shed 0 bases and J shed 0 bases, with 11 bases lying between them. Germline-derived CDR1 and CDR2 are SGHRS and YFSETQ. In DNA form, the CDR3 reads TGCGCCAGCAGCTTGGGAATTTTTACTAGCACAGATACGCAGTATTTT. This gives the protein CASSLGIFTSTDTQYF.